The 10 T cell receptor beta chains below were found in one sample sequenced in a study of radiotherapy plus CTLA-4 blockade in lung cancer. Only in-frame clones appear in the TCRdb table, and some are missing; sequencing was by immunoSEQ multiplex PCR. The data contain 55,000 to 65,000 clones, less than 85% of them singletons. This specimen consisted of peripheral blood, obtained from a patient treated with radiotherapy plus ipilimumab. The receptor set was obtained from a human donor with non-small cell lung cancer who had a complete response to radiotherapy plus ipilimumab.

The gene calls are TRBV6-1 and TRBJ1-5; TRBD1 agrees at 8 bases. Trimming removed 2 bases from V and 2 bases from J; junction bases left unmatched: 5. This CDR3 has 16 amino acids. Germline V gene lookup returns CDR1 MNHNS and CDR2 SASEGT. CDR3 DNA: TGTGCCAGCAGTGAACCCAGGGGGCTTGGCAATCAGCCCCAGCATTTT. Translation: CASSEPRGLGNQPQHF.

The chain links TRBV6-4 to TRBJ1-2; 7 bases agree with TRBD1. CDR1 MRHNA and CDR2 SNTAGT come from the germline V gene. There are 14 residues in the CDR3. The junction had 11 bases not matched to a gene; V was cut back by 7 bases and J by 6 bases. This CDR3 is CASTLPQGVHGYTF. The CDR3 DNA reads TGTGCCAGCACCCTGCCGCAGGGGGTACATGGCTACACCTTC.

This clone was recorded once. The genes are TRBV25-1 and TRBJ2-1, with D tentatively TRBD1 (5 bases). The CDR3 is made up of 13 amino acids. Germline values: CDR1 MGHDK, CDR2 SYGVNS. Trimming cost V 2 bases and J 10 bases, with 12 bases left between them. In DNA form, the CDR3 reads TGTGCCAGCAGTGAACACGGTAGGGGCGAGCAGTTCTTC. This translates into CASSEHGRGEQFF. Complete variable domain (other parts from reference TRBV25-1 and TRBJ2-1): EADIYQTPRYLVIGTGKKITLECSQTMGHDKMYWYQQDPGMELHLIHYSYGVNSTEKGDLSSESTVSRIRTEHFPLTLESARPSHTSQYLCASSEHGRGEQFFGPGTRLTVL.

The gene calls are TRBV5-4 and TRBJ2-7; 14 nucleotides match TRBD2. Germline-derived CDR1 and CDR2 are SGHNT and YYREEE (reference sequence). The CDR3 extends over 19 amino acids. V trimming: 3 bases; J trimming: 2 bases; junction bases outside the gene matches: 13. In DNA form, the CDR3 reads TGTGCCAGCAGCTCGACAGGGGGCGGACTAGCGGGAGGAACCTACGAGCAGTACTTC. Its protein is CASSSTGGGLAGGTYEQYF.

This clone was detected once. J is TRBJ1-6 and V is TRBV7-9; no definite D call. V lost 4 bases to trimming and J lost 9 bases, with 19 bases between them. The germline V gene encodes CDR1 SEHNR and CDR2 FQNEAQ (reference sequence). This CDR3 has 16 residues. This CDR3 is CASSSSQAGWGSPLHF. CDR3 bases: TGTGCCAGCAGCTCGAGTCAGGCGGGGTGGGGTTCACCCCTCCACTTT.

This clone was picked up a small number of times. This chain uses TRBV21-1 with TRBJ1-2. TRBV21-1 corresponds to a pseudogene. The CDR3 runs to 16 residues. The CDR3 DNA follows: TGTGCCAGCAGCAAAGATTGGAGGGGCGAACAGGTTGGCTACACCTTC. It translates to CASSKDWRGEQVGYTF.

The chain has TRBV23-1 and TRBJ1-5, with D perhaps matching TRBD1 (5 bases). TRBV23-1 is annotated as an ORF whose role is uncertain. The germline V and J ends were trimmed by 8 bases and 3 bases, with 11 bases remaining between them. This CDR3 comprises 13 residues. In DNA form, the CDR3 reads TGCGCCAGCCGAACAGGTATCAATCAGCCCCAGCATTTT. Amino acids: CASRTGINQPQHF.

This clone has a single count. V usage is TRBV5-4 and J usage is TRBJ2-1; the match to TRBD2 covers 8 bases. The length of the CDR3 is 18 residues. With V trimmed by 0 bases and J by 9 bases, 17 bases remained unmatched. Germline V gives CDR1 SGHNT, CDR2 YYREEE (reference sequence). The CDR3 coding sequence is TGTGCCAGCAGCTTGGAACCTCTAACTAGCGGTTCCCGGGGTGAGCAGTTCTTC. It encodes CASSLEPLTSGSRGEQFF.

V is TRBV5-1 and J is TRBJ2-2; D unresolved. Trimming took 5 bases from V and 6 from J, leaving 5 bases between them. This CDR3 has 11 residues. CDR1 and CDR2 from the germline V gene are SGHRS and YFSETQ. CDR3 protein: CASRGPGELFF. The CDR3 bases are TGCGCCAGCAGGGGCCCCGGGGAGCTGTTTTTT.

The chain couples TRBV5-1 to TRBJ2-7, with TRBD2 as a possible D gene (5 bases). Trimming removed 0 bases at V and 7 bases at J, with 23 bases between. Germline-derived CDR1 and CDR2 are SGHRS and YFSETQ. This CDR3 is built from 17 residues. CDR3: CASSLAGSASPPKEQYF. In DNA, the CDR3 is TGCGCCAGCAGCTTGGCCGGTTCGGCTAGCCCTCCAAAGGAGCAGTACTTC.